Presented here are 5 T cell receptor beta chains from one specimen sequenced in a study of blood T cell repertoires in COVID-19. Assay used: immunoSEQ multiplex PCR; TCRdb lists only in-frame clones, some missing. The data hold approximately 63,000 clones, with approximately 80% observed a single time. The material sequenced was peripheral blood. These receptors all stem from a woman of 80 years or more with acute or convalescent COVID-19.

This sequence joins TRBV5-1 and TRBJ1-2; TRBD1 aligns across 9 bases. With 4 bases clipped from V and 4 bases from J, the junction kept 11 bases outside the gene matches. Germline CDR1 is SGHRS and CDR2 is YFSETQ. The CDR3 has 16 residues. The CDR3 DNA reads as TGCGCCAGCAGCGCAACGGGACAGGGCGACCCCTATGGCTACACCTTC. It yields the protein CASSATGQGDPYGYTF.

V usage is TRBV5-4 and J usage is TRBJ2-2; weak D call: TRBD2 (5 bases). V dropped 2 bases and J dropped 4 bases, with 12 bases sitting between them. The CDR3 covers 15 residues. Germline CDR1 SGHNT, CDR2 YYREEE (reference sequence). The CDR3 DNA sequence: TGTGCCAGCAGCTTTGGAGGCGGATTCACCGGGGAGCTGTTTTTT. This translates into CASSFGGGFTGELFF. Complete variable domain (other parts from reference TRBV5-4 and TRBJ2-2): ETGVTQSPTHLIKTRGQQVTLRCSSQSGHNTVSWYQQALGQGPQFIFQYYREEENGRGNFPPRFSGLQFPNYSSELNVNALELDDSALYLCASSFGGGFTGELFFGEGSRLTVL.

The chain employs TRBV9 and TRBJ2-3; 11 positions match TRBD2. V shed 2 bases, J shed 3 bases, and the junction held 8 bases outside the gene matches. The germline V gene has CDR1 SGDLS and CDR2 YYNGEE. The CDR3 is 17 amino acids. CDR3 protein: CASSVGSGRARTDTQYF. The DNA for the CDR3 is TGTGCCAGCAGCGTTGGTAGCGGGAGGGCCAGAACAGATACGCAGTATTTT.

The chain links TRBV5-1 to TRBJ2-7; 7 positions agree with TRBD1. The V gene's germline CDR1 is SGHRS and CDR2 YFSETQ. The CDR3 contains 15 residues. Unmatched junction bases numbered 4, after V lost 1 base and J lost 0 bases. In DNA, the CDR3 is TGCGCCAGCAGCTTGCGGCCAGGGGGCTCCTACGAGCAGTACTTC. It translates to CASSLRPGGSYEQYF.

The CDR3 spells CASSAGGASNSPLHF. The CDR3 nucleotides are TGCGCCAGCAGCGCAGGGGGCGCTTCTAATTCACCCCTCCACTTT. The chain joins TRBV5-1 to TRBJ1-6, with 8 bases identical to TRBD1. The CDR3 length is 15 residues. CDR1 is SGHRS, CDR2 YFSETQ, per germline. Trimming removed 4 bases from V and 6 bases from J; junction bases left unmatched: 6.